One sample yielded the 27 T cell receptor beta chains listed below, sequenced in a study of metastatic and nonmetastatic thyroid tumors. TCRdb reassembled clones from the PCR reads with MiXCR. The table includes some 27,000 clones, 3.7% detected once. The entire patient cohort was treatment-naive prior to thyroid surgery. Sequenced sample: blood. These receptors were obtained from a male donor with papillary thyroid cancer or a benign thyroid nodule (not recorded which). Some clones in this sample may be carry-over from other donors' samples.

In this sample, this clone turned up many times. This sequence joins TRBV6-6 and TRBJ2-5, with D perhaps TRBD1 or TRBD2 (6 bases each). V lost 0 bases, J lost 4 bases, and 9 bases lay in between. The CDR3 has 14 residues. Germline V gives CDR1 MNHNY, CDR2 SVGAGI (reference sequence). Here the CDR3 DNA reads TGTGCCAGCAGTTACTCGGGGGGCGGAGAGACCCAGTACTTC. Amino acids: CASSYSGGGETQYF.

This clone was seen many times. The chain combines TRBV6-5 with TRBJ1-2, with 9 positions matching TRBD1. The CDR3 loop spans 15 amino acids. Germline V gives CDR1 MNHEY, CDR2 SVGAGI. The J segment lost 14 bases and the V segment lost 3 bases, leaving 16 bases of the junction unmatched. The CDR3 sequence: CASSYSVGTGYDYTF. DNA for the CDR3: TGTGCCAGCAGTTATTCGGTCGGGACAGGGTATGACTATACCTTC.

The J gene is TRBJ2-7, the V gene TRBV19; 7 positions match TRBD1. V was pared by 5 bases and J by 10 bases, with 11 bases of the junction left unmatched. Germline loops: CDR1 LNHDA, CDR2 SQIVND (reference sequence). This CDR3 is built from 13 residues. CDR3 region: CASSLGTSGGQYF. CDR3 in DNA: TGTGCCAGTAGTCTGGGGACCTCAGGGGGACAGTACTTC.

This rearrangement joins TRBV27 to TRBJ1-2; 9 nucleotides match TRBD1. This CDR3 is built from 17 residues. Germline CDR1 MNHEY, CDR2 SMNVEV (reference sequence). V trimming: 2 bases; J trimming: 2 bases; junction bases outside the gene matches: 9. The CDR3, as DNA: TGTGCCAGCAGTTTAAGGACCGGGACAGGGATAAACTATGGCTACACCTTC. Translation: CASSLRTGTGINYGYTF.

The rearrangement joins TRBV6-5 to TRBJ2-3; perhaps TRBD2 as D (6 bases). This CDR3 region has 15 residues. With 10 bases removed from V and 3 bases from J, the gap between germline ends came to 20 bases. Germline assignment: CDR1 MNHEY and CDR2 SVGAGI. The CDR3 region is CATRHSPGRTDTQYF. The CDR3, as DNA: TGTGCCACCCGTCACAGCCCTGGGAGGACAGATACGCAGTATTTT.

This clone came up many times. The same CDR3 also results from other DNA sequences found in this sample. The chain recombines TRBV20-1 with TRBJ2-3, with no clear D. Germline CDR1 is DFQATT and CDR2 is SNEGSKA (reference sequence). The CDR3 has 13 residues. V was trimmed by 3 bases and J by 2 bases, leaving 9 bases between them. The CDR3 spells CSASLPYTDTQYF. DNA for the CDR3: TGCAGTGCTAGCTTGCCTTACACAGATACGCAGTATTTT.

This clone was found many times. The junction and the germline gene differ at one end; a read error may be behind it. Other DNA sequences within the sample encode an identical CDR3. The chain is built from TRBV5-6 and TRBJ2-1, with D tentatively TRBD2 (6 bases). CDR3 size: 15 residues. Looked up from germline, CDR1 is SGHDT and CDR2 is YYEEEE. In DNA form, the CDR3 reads TGCGCCAGCAGCGCCTGGGACTCCTCCTACAATGAGCAGTTCTTC. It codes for CASSAWDSSYNEQFF. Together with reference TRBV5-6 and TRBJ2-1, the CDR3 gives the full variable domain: DAGVTQSPTHLIKTRGQQVTLRCSPKSGHDTVSWYQQALGQGPQFIFQYYEEEERQRGNFPDRFSGHQFPNYSSELNVNALLLGDSALYLCASSAWDSSYNEQFFGPGTRLTVL.

CDR3: CASSPGGGNTEAFF. The CDR3 nucleotides are TGCGCCAGCAGCCCCGGTGGGGGCAACACTGAAGCTTTCTTT. The chain has TRBV5-1 and TRBJ1-1; D may be TRBD1 (6 bases). Germline CDR1 reads SGHRS; CDR2 reads YFSETQ. Trimming took 4 bases from V and 2 from J, leaving 12 bases between them. The CDR3 spans 14 residues.

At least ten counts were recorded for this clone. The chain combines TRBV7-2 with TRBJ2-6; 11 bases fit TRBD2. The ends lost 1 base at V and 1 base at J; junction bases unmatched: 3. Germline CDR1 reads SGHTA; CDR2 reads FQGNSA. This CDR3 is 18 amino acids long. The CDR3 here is CASSLGLAGTSGANVLTF. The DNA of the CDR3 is TGTGCCAGCAGCTTAGGACTAGCGGGGACTTCTGGGGCCAACGTCCTGACTTTC.

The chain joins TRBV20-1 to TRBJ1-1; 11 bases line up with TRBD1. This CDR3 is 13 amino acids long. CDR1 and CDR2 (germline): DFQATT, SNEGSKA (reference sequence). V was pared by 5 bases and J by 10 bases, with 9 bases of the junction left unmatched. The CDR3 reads CSAPRGQGAGAFF. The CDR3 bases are TGCAGTGCTCCAAGAGGACAGGGGGCGGGAGCTTTCTTT.

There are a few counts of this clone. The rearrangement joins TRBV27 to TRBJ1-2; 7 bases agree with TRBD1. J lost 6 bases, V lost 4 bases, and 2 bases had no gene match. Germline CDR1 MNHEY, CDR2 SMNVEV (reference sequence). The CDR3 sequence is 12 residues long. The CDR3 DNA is TGTGCCAGCAGTTACAGGGGTGATGGCTACACCTTC. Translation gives CASSYRGDGYTF.

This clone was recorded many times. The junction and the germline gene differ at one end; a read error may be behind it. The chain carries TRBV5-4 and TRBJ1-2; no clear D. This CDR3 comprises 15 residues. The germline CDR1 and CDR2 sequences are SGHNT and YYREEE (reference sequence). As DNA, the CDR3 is TGTGCCAGCAGCCCGGACCCGACGTTGTCTTATGCCTACACCTTC. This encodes CASSPDPTLSYAYTF.

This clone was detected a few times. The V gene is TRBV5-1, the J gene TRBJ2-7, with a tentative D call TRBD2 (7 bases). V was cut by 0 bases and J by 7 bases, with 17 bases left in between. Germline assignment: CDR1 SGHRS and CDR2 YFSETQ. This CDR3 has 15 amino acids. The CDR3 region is CASSLAGGRWEEQYF. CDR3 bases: TGCGCCAGCAGCTTGGCCGGGGGGCGCTGGGAGGAGCAGTACTTC. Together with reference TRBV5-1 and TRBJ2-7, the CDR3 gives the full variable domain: KAGVTQTPRYLIKTRGQQVTLSCSPISGHRSVSWYQQTPGQGLQFLFEYFSETQRNKGNFPGRFSGRQFSNSRSEMNVSTLELGDSALYLCASSLAGGRWEEQYFGPGTRLTVT.

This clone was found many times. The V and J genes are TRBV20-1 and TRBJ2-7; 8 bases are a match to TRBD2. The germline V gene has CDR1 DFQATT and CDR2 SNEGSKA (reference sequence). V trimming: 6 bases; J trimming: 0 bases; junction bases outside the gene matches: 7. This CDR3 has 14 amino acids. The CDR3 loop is CSARPGTSSYEQYF. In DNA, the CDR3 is TGCAGTGCCCGACCTGGGACTAGCTCCTACGAGCAGTACTTC.

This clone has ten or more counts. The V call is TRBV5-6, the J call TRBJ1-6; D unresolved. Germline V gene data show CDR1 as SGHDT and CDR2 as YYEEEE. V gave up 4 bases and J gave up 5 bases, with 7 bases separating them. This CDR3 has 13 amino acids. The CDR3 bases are TGTGCCAGCAGCCGGACGGATAATTCACCCCTCCACTTT. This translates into CASSRTDNSPLHF. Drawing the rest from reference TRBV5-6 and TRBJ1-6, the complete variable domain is DAGVTQSPTHLIKTRGQQVTLRCSPKSGHDTVSWYQQALGQGPQFIFQYYEEEERQRGNFPDRFSGHQFPNYSSELNVNALLLGDSALYLCASSRTDNSPLHFGNGTRLTVT.

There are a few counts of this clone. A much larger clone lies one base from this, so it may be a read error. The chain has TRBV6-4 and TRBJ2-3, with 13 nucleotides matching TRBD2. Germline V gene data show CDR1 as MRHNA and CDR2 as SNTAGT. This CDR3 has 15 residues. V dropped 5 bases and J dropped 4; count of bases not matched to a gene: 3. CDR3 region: CASSWTSGGADTQYF. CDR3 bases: TGTGCCAGCAGTTGGACTAGCGGGGGTGCAGATACGCAGTATTTT.

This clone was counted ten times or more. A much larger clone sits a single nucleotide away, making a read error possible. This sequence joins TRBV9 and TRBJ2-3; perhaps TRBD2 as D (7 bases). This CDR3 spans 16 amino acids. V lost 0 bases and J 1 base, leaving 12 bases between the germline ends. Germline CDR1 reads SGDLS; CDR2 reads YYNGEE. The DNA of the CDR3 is TGTGCCAGCAGCGTAGGGAGAGGGGGGGGCACAGATACGCAGTATTTT. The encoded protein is CASSVGRGGGTDTQYF.

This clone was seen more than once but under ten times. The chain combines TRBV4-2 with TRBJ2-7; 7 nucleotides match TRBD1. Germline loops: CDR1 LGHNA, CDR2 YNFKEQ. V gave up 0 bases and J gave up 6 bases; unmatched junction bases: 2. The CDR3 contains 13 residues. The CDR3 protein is CASSQESGGEQYF. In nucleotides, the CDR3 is TGTGCCAGCAGCCAAGAATCAGGGGGCGAGCAGTACTTC.

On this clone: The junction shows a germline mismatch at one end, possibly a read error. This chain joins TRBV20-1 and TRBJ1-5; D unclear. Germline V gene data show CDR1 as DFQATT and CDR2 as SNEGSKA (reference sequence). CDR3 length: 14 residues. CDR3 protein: CSASIEASNQPQHF. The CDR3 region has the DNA TGCAGTGCTAGTATCGAGGCGAGCAATCAGCCCCAGCATTTC.

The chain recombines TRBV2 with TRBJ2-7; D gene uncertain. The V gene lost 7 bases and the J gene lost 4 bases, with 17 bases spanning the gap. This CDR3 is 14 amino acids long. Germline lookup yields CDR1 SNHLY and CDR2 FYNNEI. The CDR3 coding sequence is TGTGCCAGCACCATAGGCAGAAATAATTACGAGCAGTACTTC. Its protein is CASTIGRNNYEQYF.

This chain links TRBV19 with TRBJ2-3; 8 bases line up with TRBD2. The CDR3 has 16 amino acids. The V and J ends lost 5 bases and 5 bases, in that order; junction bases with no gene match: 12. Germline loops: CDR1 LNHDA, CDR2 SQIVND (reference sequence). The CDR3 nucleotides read TGTGCCAGTAGTCCCCAGGGAGGGCTAGCGGGAGATACGCAGTATTTT. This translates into CASSPQGGLAGDTQYF. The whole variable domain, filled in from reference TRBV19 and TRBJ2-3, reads DGGITQSPKYLFRKEGQNVTLSCEQNLNHDAMYWYRQDPGQGLRLIYYSQIVNDFQKGDIAEGYSVSREKKESFPLTVTSAQKNPTAFYLCASSPQGGLAGDTQYFGPGTRLTVL.

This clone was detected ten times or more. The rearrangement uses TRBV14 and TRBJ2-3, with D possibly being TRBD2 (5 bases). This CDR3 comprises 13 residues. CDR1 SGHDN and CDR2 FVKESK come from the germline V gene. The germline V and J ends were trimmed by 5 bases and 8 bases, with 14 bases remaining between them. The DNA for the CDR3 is TGTGCCAGCAGCGCCGGCCCTGGAGGTACGCAGTATTTT. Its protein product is CASSAGPGGTQYF.

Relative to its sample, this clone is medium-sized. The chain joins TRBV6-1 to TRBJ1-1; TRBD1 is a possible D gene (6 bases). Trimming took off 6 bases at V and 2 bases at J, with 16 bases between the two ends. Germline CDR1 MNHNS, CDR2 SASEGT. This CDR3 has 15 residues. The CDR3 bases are TGTGCCAGCAGCCCCTGGGGGGGCTCAAACACTGAAGCTTTCTTT. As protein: CASSPWGGSNTEAFF.

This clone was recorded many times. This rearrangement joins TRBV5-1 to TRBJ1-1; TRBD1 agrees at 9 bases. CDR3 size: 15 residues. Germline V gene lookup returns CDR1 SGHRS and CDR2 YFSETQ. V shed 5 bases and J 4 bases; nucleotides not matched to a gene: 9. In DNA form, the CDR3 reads TGCGCCAGCAGTCCTTTCATGACAGGGGGCACTGAAGCTTTCTTT. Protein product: CASSPFMTGGTEAFF.

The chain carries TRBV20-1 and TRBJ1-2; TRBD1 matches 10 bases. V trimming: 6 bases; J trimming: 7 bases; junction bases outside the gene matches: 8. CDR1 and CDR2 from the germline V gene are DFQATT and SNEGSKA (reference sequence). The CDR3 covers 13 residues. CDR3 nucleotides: TGCAGTGCAAAGACAGGGGGCTCAATTGGCTACACCTTC. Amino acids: CSAKTGGSIGYTF.

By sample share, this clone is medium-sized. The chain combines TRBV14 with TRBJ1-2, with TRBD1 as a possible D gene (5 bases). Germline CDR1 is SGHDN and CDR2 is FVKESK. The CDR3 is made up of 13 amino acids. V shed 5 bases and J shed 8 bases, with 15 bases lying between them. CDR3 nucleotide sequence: TGTGCCAGCAGCACCCGACAGTTGTTGGGCTACACCTTC. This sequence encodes CASSTRQLLGYTF.

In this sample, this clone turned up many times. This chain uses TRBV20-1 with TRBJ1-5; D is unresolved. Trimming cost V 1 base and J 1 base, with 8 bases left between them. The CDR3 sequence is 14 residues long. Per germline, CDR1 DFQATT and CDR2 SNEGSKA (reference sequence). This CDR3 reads CSARALGSNQPQHF. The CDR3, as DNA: TGCAGTGCTAGAGCCTTGGGGAGCAATCAGCCCCAGCATTTT.